A single sample is the source of the 15 T cell receptor beta chains below, sequenced in a study of siplizumab effects on memory and regulatory T cells. The assay was immunoSEQ multiplex PCR, and TCRdb's table has in-frame clones only and misses some. The sample lists fewer than 100,000 clones, approximately 95% seen once, with less than 20% in the top ten. Source material: CD8+ T cells sorted from blood. Every receptor here comes from a human donor in good health.

J is TRBJ1-6 and V is TRBV13; D not certain. This CDR3 region has 12 residues. Germline CDR1 PRHDT, CDR2 FYEKMQ (reference sequence). V was trimmed by 1 base and J by 7 bases, leaving 2 bases between them. The DNA of the CDR3 is TGTGCCAGCAGCTTAGAAAATTCACCCCTCCACTTT. It specifies CASSLENSPLHF.

The chain joins TRBV13 to TRBJ2-3; TRBD2 agrees at 9 bases. Germline V gene data show CDR1 as PRHDT and CDR2 as FYEKMQ (reference sequence). With 2 bases clipped from V and 1 base from J, the junction kept 4 bases outside the gene matches. The CDR3 totals 16 residues. The CDR3 DNA follows: TGTGCCAGCAGCTTATTGGCTAGCGGGGGCACAGATACGCAGTATTTT. The encoded protein is CASSLLASGGTDTQYF.

V is TRBV10-3 and J is TRBJ1-2; 7 bases line up with TRBD1. The V gene's germline CDR1 is ENHRY and CDR2 SYGVKD. The CDR3 totals 13 residues. With V trimmed by 4 bases and J by 8 bases, 7 bases remained unmatched. CDR3 bases: TGTGCCATCAGTGTCGACAGGGTAGACGGCTACACCTTC. Amino acids: CAISVDRVDGYTF.

The rearrangement uses TRBV10-3 and TRBJ1-5; TRBD1 aligns across 7 bases. This CDR3 has 15 residues. CDR1 and CDR2 (germline): ENHRY, SYGVKD. With V trimmed by 3 bases and J by 3 bases, 5 bases remained unmatched. The CDR3 DNA reads as TGTGCCATCAGTGATAGCGGGACAGCCAATCAGCCCCAGCATTTT. Its translation: CAISDSGTANQPQHF.

In its sample, this clone was seen once. CDR3 bases: TGTGCCAGCAGCTTAATCGATGGAAACACCATATATTTT. This codes for CASSLIDGNTIYF. The chain recombines TRBV5-5 with TRBJ1-3; D unclear. Trimming removed 2 bases at V and 3 bases at J, with 6 bases between. The CDR3 is 13 residues long. Germline V gene sequence: CDR1 SGHKS, CDR2 YYEKEE (reference sequence).

V gene TRBV9 combines with J gene TRBJ2-3; TRBD2 matches 7 bases. CDR3 length equals 17 residues. Per germline, CDR1 SGDLS and CDR2 YYNGEE. Germline trimming cut 0 bases from V and 4 bases from J; bases unmatched to any gene: 11. CDR3 in amino acids: CASSVAGGAGYADTQYF. In DNA, the CDR3 is TGTGCCAGCAGCGTAGCGGGAGGAGCGGGATACGCAGATACGCAGTATTTT.

The CDR3 region has the DNA TGTGCCAGCAGTCCTGCGGCGGACCGCGAGTTCTTC. Translating gives CASSPAADREFF. The genes are TRBV25-1 and TRBJ2-1, with D unresolved. The CDR3 has 12 residues. Germline CDR1 is MGHDK and CDR2 is SYGVNS. V lost 5 bases and J lost 14, with 16 bases in between.

In nucleotides, the CDR3 is TGTGCCAGCAGTTACTCTAGTAGCGGGAACACCGGGGAGCTGTTTTTT. It codes for CASSYSSSGNTGELFF. The genes are TRBV6-5 and TRBJ2-2, with D perhaps matching TRBD2 (6 bases). Trimming shortened V by 0 bases and J by 1 base, and 9 bases separated the two germline ends. The CDR3 is made up of 16 amino acids. The V gene's germline CDR1 is MNHEY and CDR2 SVGAGI.

The chain combines TRBV4-1 with TRBJ1-5, with D possibly matching TRBD1 (6 bases). This CDR3 contains 14 residues. V was pared by 4 bases and J by 3 bases, with 10 bases between. The germline V gene encodes CDR1 MGHRA and CDR2 YSYEKL. CDR3 in amino acids: CASSRRDNNQPQHF. In DNA, the CDR3 is TGCGCCAGCAGCCGCAGGGACAACAATCAGCCCCAGCATTTT.

The chain employs TRBV7-6 and TRBJ2-1, with D possibly TRBD2 on 5 matching bases. Looked up from germline, CDR1 is SGHVS and CDR2 is FNYEAQ. The V gene lost 8 bases and the J gene lost 4 bases, with 9 bases spanning the gap. This CDR3 is built from 12 residues. The CDR3 coding sequence is TGTGCCAGCGGACTGACGTACAATGAGCAGTTCTTC. It specifies CASGLTYNEQFF.

V is TRBV9 and J is TRBJ1-2; D ambiguous. CDR1 and CDR2 from the germline V gene are SGDLS and YYNGEE. Trimming left V 3 bases short and J 5 bases short, with 11 bases between. The CDR3 totals 13 residues. Here the CDR3 DNA reads TGTGCCAGCAGCGGGGAAGATGGATATGGCTACACCTTC. This sequence encodes CASSGEDGYGYTF.

This clone was recorded a few times. The rearrangement joins TRBV27 to TRBJ2-1; D remains unclear. Trimming left V 3 bases short and J 3 bases short, with 0 bases between. This CDR3 has 11 amino acids. Germline CDR1 is MNHEY and CDR2 is SMNVEV (reference sequence). As DNA, the CDR3 is TGTGCCAGCAGTTTCTACAATGAGCAGTTCTTC. This translates into CASSFYNEQFF.

The CDR3 spells CASSTGKDTEAFF. The CDR3 nucleotides read TGCGCCAGCAGTACGGGAAAGGACACTGAAGCTTTCTTT. The genes are TRBV5-1 and TRBJ1-1; D call uncertain. Germline V gene data show CDR1 as SGHRS and CDR2 as YFSETQ. The CDR3 covers 13 residues. The V gene lost 5 bases and the J gene lost 3 bases, with 11 bases spanning the gap.

The chain combines TRBV5-1 with TRBJ2-2; D could derive from TRBD1 or TRBD2 (5 bases each). CDR3 size: 15 residues. The germline V gene has CDR1 SGHRS and CDR2 YFSETQ. The V gene lost 4 bases and the J gene lost 1 base, with 11 bases spanning the gap. In DNA, the CDR3 is TGCGCCAGCAGCACCGGGACCCGGAACACCGGGGAGCTGTTTTTT. This sequence encodes CASSTGTRNTGELFF.

The chain has TRBV27 and TRBJ2-7; 8 nucleotides line up with TRBD1. This CDR3 contains 13 residues. The J segment lost 3 bases and the V segment lost 6 bases, leaving 4 bases of the junction unmatched. Germline-derived CDR1 and CDR2 are MNHEY and SMNVEV (reference sequence). CDR3 DNA: TGTGCCAGCAGCCCGGGACAGGACTACGAGCAGTACTTC. Encoded protein: CASSPGQDYEQYF.